This T cell receptor (beta chain) appears in the sequencing data of a study of blood T cell repertoires in COVID-19. Study-wide context: From T cells, B-cell-depleted T cells, or PBMCs came the material, which was cDNA or gDNA.

Germline values: CDR1 SGHTA, CDR2 FQGTGA. The V gene lost 3 bases and the J gene lost 6 bases, with 12 bases spanning the gap. The CDR3 covers 13 residues. Authors' processing steps: Researchers report that nucleated cell counts were estimated from reference gene primer amplification. Profiling relied on immunoSEQ multiplex PCR, and the TCRdb table lists in-frame clones only, not all of them. That table supplies the V and J calls and clone size; D and trimming were determined from the DNA. The sample has a few hundred thousand clones, about 82% seen once; the top ten hold about 1.6%. The gene calls are TRBV7-3 and TRBJ2-7, with D possibly matching TRBD1 (5 bases). The receptor was isolated from a woman aged 50 to 60 with acute or convalescent COVID-19. The sequenced sample was peripheral blood. The CDR3 nucleotides read TGTGCCAGCAGCTTTCAGGGTGACGGCGAGCAGTACTTC. It yields the protein CASSFQGDGEQYF. Filled out from reference TRBV7-3 and TRBJ2-7, the complete variable domain reads GAGVSQTPSNKVTEKGKYVELRCDPISGHTALYWYRQSLGQGPEFLIYFQGTGAADDSGLPNDRFFAVRPEGSVSTLKIQRTERGDSAVYLCASSFQGDGEQYFGPGTRLTVT.